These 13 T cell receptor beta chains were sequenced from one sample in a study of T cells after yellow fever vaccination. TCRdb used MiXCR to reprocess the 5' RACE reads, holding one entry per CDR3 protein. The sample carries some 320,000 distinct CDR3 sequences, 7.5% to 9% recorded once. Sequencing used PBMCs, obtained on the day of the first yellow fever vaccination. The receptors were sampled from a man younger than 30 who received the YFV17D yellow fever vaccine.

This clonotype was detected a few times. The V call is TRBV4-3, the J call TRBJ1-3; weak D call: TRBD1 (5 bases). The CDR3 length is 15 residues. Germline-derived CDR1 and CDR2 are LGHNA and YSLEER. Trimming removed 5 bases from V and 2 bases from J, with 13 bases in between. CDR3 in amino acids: CASSGTWGPGNTIYF. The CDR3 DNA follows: TGCGCCAGCAGCGGGACTTGGGGACCTGGAAACACCATATATTTT.

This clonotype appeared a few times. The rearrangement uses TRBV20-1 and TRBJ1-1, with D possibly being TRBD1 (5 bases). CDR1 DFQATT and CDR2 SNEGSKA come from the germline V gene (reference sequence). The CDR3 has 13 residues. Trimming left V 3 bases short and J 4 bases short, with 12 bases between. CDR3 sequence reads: CSARGQQGTEAFF. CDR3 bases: TGCAGTGCTAGGGGGCAGCAGGGCACTGAAGCTTTCTTT.

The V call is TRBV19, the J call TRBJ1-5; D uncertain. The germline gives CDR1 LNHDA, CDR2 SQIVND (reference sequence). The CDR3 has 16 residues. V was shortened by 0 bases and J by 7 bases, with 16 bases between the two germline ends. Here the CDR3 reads CASSIDRSPPAQPQHF. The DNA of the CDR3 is TGTGCCAGTAGTATAGATCGGTCTCCGCCGGCCCAGCCCCAGCATTTT.

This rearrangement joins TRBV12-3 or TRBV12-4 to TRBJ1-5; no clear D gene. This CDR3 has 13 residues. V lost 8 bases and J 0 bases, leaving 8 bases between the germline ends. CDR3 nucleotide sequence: TGTGCCAGCTGCGGAAATAGCAATCAGCCCCAGCATTTT. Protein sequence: CASCGNSNQPQHF.

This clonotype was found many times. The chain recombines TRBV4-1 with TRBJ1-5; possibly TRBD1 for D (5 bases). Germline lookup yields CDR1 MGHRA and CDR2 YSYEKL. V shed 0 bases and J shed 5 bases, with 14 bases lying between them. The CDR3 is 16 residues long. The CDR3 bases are TGCGCCAGCAGCCAAGAAAGTCAGGGCCATGATCAGCCCCAGCATTTT. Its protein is CASSQESQGHDQPQHF.

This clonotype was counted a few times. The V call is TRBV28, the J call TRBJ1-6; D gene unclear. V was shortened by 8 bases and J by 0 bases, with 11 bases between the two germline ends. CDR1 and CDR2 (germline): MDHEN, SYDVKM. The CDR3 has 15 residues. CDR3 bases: TGTGCCAGCTTGAGGTCCAGCTCCTATAATTCACCCCTCCACTTT. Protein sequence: CASLRSSSYNSPLHF. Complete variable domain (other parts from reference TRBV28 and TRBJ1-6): DVKVTQSSRYLVKRTGEKVFLECVQDMDHENMFWYRQDPGLGLRLIYFSYDVKMKEKGDIPEGYSVSREKKERFSLILESASTNQTSMYLCASLRSSSYNSPLHFGNGTRLTVT.

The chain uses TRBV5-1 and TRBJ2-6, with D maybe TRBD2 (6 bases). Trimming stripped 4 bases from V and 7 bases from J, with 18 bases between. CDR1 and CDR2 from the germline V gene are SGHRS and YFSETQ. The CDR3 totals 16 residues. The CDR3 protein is CASSPEGRSGANVLTF. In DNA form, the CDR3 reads TGCGCCAGCAGCCCTGAAGGGAGGAGTGGAGCCAACGTCCTGACTTTC.

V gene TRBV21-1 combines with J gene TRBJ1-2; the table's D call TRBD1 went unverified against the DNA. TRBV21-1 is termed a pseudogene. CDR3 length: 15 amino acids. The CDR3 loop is CASRTLSGGVGGYTF. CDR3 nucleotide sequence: TGTGCCAGCAGAACTCTGTCTGGGGGGGTAGGTGGCTACACCTTC.

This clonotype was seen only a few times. The CDR3 region is CSVGDGYNQPQHF. CDR3 bases: TGCAGCGTGGGAGACGGCTACAATCAGCCCCAGCATTTT. The rearrangement joins TRBV29-1 to TRBJ1-5; D not resolved. The CDR3 is 13 residues long. Germline lookup yields CDR1 SQVTM and CDR2 ANQGSEA. The V and J ends lost 6 bases and 3 bases respectively, with 12 bases between them.

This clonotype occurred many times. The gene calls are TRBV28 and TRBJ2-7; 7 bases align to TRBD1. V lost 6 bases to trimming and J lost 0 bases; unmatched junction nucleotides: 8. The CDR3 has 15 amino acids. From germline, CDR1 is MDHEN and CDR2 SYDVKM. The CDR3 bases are TGTGCCAGCAGGGGTGGGGACAGAAGCTCCTACGAGCAGTACGTC. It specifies CASRGGDRSSYEQYV.

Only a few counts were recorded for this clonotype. The CDR3 is CASSPGTGEQYV. Written as DNA, the CDR3 is TGTGCCAGCAGCCCCGGGACAGGCGAGCAGTACGTC. The V and J genes are TRBV7-6 and TRBJ2-7; the match to TRBD1 covers 8 bases. V lost 5 bases to trimming and J lost 6 bases; unmatched junction nucleotides: 3. Germline V gene data show CDR1 as SGHVS and CDR2 as FNYEAQ. The CDR3 extends over 12 amino acids.

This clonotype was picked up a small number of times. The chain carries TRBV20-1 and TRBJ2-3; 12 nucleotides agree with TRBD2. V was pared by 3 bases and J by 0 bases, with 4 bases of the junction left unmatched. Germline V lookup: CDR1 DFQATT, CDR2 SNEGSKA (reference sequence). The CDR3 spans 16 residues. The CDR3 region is CSASGLAGGSTDTQYF. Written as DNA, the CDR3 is TGCAGTGCTAGCGGGCTAGCGGGGGGGAGCACAGATACGCAGTATTTT.

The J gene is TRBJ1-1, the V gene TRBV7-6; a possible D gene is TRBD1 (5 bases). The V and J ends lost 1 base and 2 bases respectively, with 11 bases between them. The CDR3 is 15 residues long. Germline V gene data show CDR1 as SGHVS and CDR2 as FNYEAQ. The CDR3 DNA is TGTGCCAGCAGCTTAGAGGGGACGGTAAACACTGAAGCTTTCTTT. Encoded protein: CASSLEGTVNTEAFF.